The T cell receptor (beta chain) under discussion was sequenced for a study of T cells in women clearing cervical HPV infection. Study-wide context: Case blood was drawn a median approximately 150 days after lesion detection.

Clones were sequenced by immunoSEQ multiplex PCR, and TCRdb holds only the in-frame ones, with some missing. The sample table includes about 39,000 clones. Dot-blot hybridization genotyped cervical HPV amplified with MY09/MY11 PCR. The sequence was collected from a woman aged 18 to 75 with a cervical HPV16 infection that either progressed to CIN3+ or cleared (not recorded which). What was sequenced was blood buffy coat.

CDR3 DNA, as far as it was read: TGTGCCAGCAGCTCTCAAGAGACC. Its protein product is CASSSQET. The complete CDR3 reads CASSSQETQYF. This chain links TRBV7-9 with TRBJ2-5; D is unresolved. The missing CDR3 end, 3 residues past where the read stops, is filled in from the germline J gene. The V gene lost 4 bases and the J gene lost 2 bases, with 2 bases spanning the gap. CDR1 is SEHNR, CDR2 FQNEAQ, per germline (reference sequence). CDR3 size: 11 residues.